The present T cell receptor beta chain was sequenced within a study of OX40 agonist ivuxolimab in advanced cancers. Background on the study: Aged roughly 23 to 80 with a mean of about 63 years, they were around 83% male. Study results and limitations: Antigens targeted by the expanded peripheral T cells were not determined.

Turning to this clone: Its antigen is unidentified.

Clones were read by immunoSEQ multiplex PCR, and TCRdb kept only the in-frame ones, dropping some. This repertoire shows tens of thousands of clones, approximately 83% found once; its top ten account for roughly 8.6%. Germline CDR1 and CDR2: MGHRA and YSYEKL. The CDR3 length is 19 residues. The V segment lost 4 bases and the J segment 4 bases; nucleotides outside the gene matches: 16. The sample here was CD4+ or CD8+ T cells sorted from blood, taken in a trial of the OX40 agonist ivuxolimab. The sequence derives from an adult with an advanced solid tumor such as melanoma, head and neck, liver or kidney cancer. This rearrangement joins TRBV4-1 to TRBJ1-6, with 7 positions matching TRBD1. CDR3 loop: CASSPHLDRASIYNSPLHF. For the CDR3, the DNA is TGCGCCAGCAGCCCCCATCTCGACAGGGCTTCCATATATAATTCACCCCTCCACTTT.